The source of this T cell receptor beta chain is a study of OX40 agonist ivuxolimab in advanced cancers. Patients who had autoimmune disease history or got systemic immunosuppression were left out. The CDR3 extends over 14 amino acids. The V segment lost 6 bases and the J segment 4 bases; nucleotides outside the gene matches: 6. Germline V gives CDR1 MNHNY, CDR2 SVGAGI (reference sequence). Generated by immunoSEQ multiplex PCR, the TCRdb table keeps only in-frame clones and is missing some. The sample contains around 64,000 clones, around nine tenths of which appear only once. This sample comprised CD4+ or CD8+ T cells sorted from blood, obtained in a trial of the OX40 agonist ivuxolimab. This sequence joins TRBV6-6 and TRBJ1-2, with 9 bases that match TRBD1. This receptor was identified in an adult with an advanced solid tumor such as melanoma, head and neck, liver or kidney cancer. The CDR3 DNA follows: TGTGCCAGCAGCCCAGGACAGGGGTCCTATGGCTACACCTTC. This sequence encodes CASSPGQGSYGYTF.